This TCR beta chain derives from a study of blood T cell repertoires in COVID-19. Some clones are missing from TCRdb's copy, which holds only in-frame ones; the method was immunoSEQ multiplex PCR. The sample has 150,000 or so clones; about 81% are singletons. Germline CDR1 SGHVS, CDR2 FQNEAQ. This CDR3 spans 13 amino acids. The V and J ends lost 5 bases and 4 bases, in that order; junction bases with no gene match: 1. The rearrangement joins TRBV7-8 to TRBJ2-5; 10 bases are shared with TRBD1. This clonotype was obtained from a woman between 65 and 79 years old with acute or convalescent COVID-19. Sequenced sample: peripheral blood. CDR3 bases: TGTGCCAGCAGCCGGGACAGGGGAGAGACCCAGTACTTC. This gives the protein CASSRDRGETQYF. The entire variable domain, with the rest obtained from reference TRBV7-8 and TRBJ2-5, is as follows: GAGVSQSPRYKVAKRGQDVALRCDPISGHVSLFWYQQALGQGPEFLTYFQNEAQLDKSGLPSDRFFAERPEGSVSTLKIQRTQQEDSAVYLCASSRDRGETQYFGPGTRLLVL.